Listed here are 9 T cell receptor beta chains from one sample, sequenced in a study of shared clonotypes between healthy human individuals. The protocol was immunoSEQ multiplex PCR, while the TCRdb copy is restricted to in-frame clones and leaves out a portion. Here the sample spans about 96,000 clones, 68% being singletons. Sequencing was performed on memory CD8+ T cells sorted from blood. Subset specified: CD45RO+ cells pooled with CCR7-negative TemRA cells. The receptors were sampled from a man aged 25 to 40 in good health.

The table lists this clone with a count of one. The chain employs TRBV5-1 and TRBJ2-1, with 12 bases aligning to TRBD2. V lost 3 bases to trimming and J lost 12 bases; unmatched junction nucleotides: 7. Germline assignment: CDR1 SGHRS and CDR2 YFSETQ. This CDR3 is built from 14 residues. CDR3 in DNA: TGCGCCAGCAGCTGGACTAGCGGGAAGGAGTGGCAGTTCTTC. It specifies CASSWTSGKEWQFF.

There are many counts of this clone. The chain joins TRBV9 to TRBJ2-1; 11 bases map to TRBD2. CDR3 size: 15 residues. Looked up from germline, CDR1 is SGDLS and CDR2 is YYNGEE. Germline trimming cut 3 bases from V and 15 bases from J; bases unmatched to any gene: 14. The CDR3 loop reads CASSASLTSGSPRFF. CDR3 nucleotide sequence: TGTGCCAGCAGCGCAAGCCTAACTAGCGGGAGCCCGAGGTTCTTC.

This clone came up a few times. The genes are TRBV27 and TRBJ2-7, with TRBD2 as a possible D gene (5 bases). Germline loops: CDR1 MNHEY, CDR2 SMNVEV (reference sequence). The CDR3 sequence is 14 residues long. V dropped 4 bases and J dropped 5 bases, with 15 bases sitting between them. The CDR3 DNA is TGTGCCAGCAGTTCCGAGGGAGCGGTGAACGAGCAGTACTTC. Its protein product is CASSSEGAVNEQYF.

V gene TRBV5-4 combines with J gene TRBJ2-2; unclear D gene. The CDR3 spans 13 residues. Trimming shortened V by 2 bases and J by 2 bases, and 4 bases separated the two germline ends. Germline V lookup: CDR1 SGHNT, CDR2 YYREEE (reference sequence). Here the CDR3 reads CASSFQNTGELFF. CDR3 bases: TGTGCCAGCAGCTTCCAAAACACCGGGGAGCTGTTTTTT.

This sequence joins TRBV7-8 and TRBJ2-1; no clear D. Trimming removed 5 bases at V and 9 bases at J, with 11 bases between. The CDR3 is made up of 12 amino acids. CDR1 SGHVS and CDR2 FQNEAQ come from the germline V gene. The CDR3 DNA reads as TGTGCCAGCAGCGCGTCGACCGGTGAGCAGTTCTTC. Translating it yields CASSASTGEQFF.

The rearrangement joins TRBV30 to TRBJ2-1, with unresolved D. CDR1 and CDR2 (germline): GTSNPN, SVGIG (reference sequence). This CDR3 has 14 residues. V lost 0 bases, J lost 2 bases, and 8 bases lay in between. CDR3 sequence reads: CAWSVGLPYNEQFF. CDR3 DNA: TGTGCCTGGAGTGTCGGTCTCCCCTACAATGAGCAGTTCTTC.

V gene TRBV5-5 combines with J gene TRBJ1-2; D is unclear. The ends were cut back, 4 bases at V and 0 bases at J, with 13 bases in the middle. Germline lookup yields CDR1 SGHKS and CDR2 YYEKEE (reference sequence). This CDR3 region has 15 residues. The CDR3 DNA follows: TGTGCCAGCAGCCCAGGACCTCATTCTAACTATGGCTACACCTTC. This encodes CASSPGPHSNYGYTF.

The genes are TRBV29-1 and TRBJ2-7; D tentatively reads TRBD1 or TRBD2 (5 bases each). In germline, CDR1 is SQVTM, CDR2 ANQGSEA. Trimming stripped 7 bases from V and 1 base from J, with 11 bases between. This CDR3 contains 12 residues. The CDR3 loop is CSDPGPSYEQYF. CDR3 bases: TGCAGCGACCCGGGACCTTCCTACGAGCAGTACTTC.

The chain carries TRBV2 and TRBJ2-1; 8 bases fit TRBD2. The CDR3 length is 14 residues. V shed 6 bases and J 4 bases; nucleotides not matched to a gene: 5. Germline V CDR1 and CDR2: SNHLY, FYNNEI. The DNA of the CDR3 is TGTGCCAGCAGGCCTACTAGCGGTTACAATGAGCAGTTCTTC. This encodes CASRPTSGYNEQFF.